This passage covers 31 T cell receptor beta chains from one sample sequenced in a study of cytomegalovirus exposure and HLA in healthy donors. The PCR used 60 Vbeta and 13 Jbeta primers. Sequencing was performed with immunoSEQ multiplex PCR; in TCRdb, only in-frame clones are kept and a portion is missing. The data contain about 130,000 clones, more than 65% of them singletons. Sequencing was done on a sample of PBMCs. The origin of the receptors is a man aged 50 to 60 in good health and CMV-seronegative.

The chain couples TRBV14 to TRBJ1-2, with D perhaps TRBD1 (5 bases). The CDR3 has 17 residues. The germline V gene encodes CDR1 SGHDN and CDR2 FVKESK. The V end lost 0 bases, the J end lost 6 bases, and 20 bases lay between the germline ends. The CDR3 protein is CASSQDPVAGRQNGYTF. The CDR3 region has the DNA TGTGCCAGCAGCCAAGACCCGGTGGCCGGGAGACAGAATGGCTACACCTTC. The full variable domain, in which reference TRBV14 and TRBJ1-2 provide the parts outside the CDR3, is EAGVTQFPSHSVIEKGQTVTLRCDPISGHDNLYWYRRVMGKEIKFLLHFVKESKQDESGMPNNRFLAERTGGTYSTLKVQPAELEDSGVYFCASSQDPVAGRQNGYTFGSGTRLTVV.

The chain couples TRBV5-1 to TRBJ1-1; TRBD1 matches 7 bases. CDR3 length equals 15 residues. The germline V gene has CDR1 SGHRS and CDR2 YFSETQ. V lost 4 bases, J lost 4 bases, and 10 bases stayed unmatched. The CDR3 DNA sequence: TGCGCCAGCAGCCAGGGGCCAGGGGGGACCACTGAAGCTTTCTTT. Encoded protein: CASSQGPGGTTEAFF.

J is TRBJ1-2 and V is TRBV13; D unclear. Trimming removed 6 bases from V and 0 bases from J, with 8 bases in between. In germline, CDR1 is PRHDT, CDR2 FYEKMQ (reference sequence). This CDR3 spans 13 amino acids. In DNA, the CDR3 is TGTGCCAGCAGTCGAGAACCTAACTATGGCTACACCTTC. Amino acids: CASSREPNYGYTF. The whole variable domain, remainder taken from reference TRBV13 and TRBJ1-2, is AAGVIQSPRHLIKEKRETATLKCYPIPRHDTVYWYQQGPGQDPQFLISFYEKMQSDKGSIPDRFSAQQFSDYHSELNMSSLELGDSALYFCASSREPNYGYTFGSGTRLTVV.

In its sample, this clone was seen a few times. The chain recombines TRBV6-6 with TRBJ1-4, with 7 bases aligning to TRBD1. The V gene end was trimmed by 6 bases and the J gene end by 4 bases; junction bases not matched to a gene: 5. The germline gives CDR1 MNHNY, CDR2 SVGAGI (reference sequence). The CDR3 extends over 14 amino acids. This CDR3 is CASSRGQVNEKLFF. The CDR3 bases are TGTGCCAGCAGCCGCGGACAGGTTAATGAAAAACTGTTTTTT.

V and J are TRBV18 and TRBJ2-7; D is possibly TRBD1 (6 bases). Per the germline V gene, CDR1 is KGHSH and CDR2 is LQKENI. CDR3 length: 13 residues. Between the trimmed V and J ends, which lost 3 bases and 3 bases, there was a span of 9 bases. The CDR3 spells CASSPQGSYEQYF. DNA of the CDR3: TGTGCCAGCTCACCTCAGGGGAGCTACGAGCAGTACTTC. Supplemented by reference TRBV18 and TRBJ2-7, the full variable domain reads NAGVMQNPRHLVRRRGQEARLRCSPMKGHSHVYWYRQLPEEGLKFMVYLQKENIIDESGMPKERFSAEFPKEGPSILRIQQVVRGDSAAYFCASSPQGSYEQYFGPGTRLTVT.

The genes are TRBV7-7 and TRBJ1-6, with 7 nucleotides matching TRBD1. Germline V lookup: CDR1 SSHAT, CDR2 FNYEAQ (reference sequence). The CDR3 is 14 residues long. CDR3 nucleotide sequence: TGTGCTAGTACCTTACAGGGGTCCGATTCACCCCTCCACTTT. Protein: CASTLQGSDSPLHF. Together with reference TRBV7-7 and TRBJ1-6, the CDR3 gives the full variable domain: GAGVSQSPRYKVTKRGQDVTLRCDPISSHATLYWYQQALGQGPEFLTYFNYEAQPDKSGLPSDRFSAERPEGSISTLTIQRTEQRDSAMYRCASTLQGSDSPLHFGNGTRLTVT.

The CDR3 bases are TGTGCCAGCAGCTTAACGGGGGGGTACGGCTACACCTTC. The encoded protein is CASSLTGGYGYTF. The rearrangement links TRBV7-3 to TRBJ1-2; D is possibly TRBD1 (5 bases). V was cut by 0 bases and J by 8 bases, with 10 bases left in between. CDR3 size: 13 residues. Per germline, CDR1 SGHTA and CDR2 FQGTGA.

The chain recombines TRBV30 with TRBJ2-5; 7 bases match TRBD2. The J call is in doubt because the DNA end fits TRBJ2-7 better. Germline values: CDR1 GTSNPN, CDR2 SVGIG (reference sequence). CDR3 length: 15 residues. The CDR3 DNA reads TGTGCCTGGAGTGGGGGAGGGAGCCCTTCCTACGAGCAGTACTTC. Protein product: CAWSGGGSPSYEQYF.

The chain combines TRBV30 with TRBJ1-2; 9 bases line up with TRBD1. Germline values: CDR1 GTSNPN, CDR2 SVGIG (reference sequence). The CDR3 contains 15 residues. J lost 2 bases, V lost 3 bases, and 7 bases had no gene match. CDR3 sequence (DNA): TGTGCCTGGAGGAAATTCGGGACAGGGAACTATGGCTACACCTTC. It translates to CAWRKFGTGNYGYTF.

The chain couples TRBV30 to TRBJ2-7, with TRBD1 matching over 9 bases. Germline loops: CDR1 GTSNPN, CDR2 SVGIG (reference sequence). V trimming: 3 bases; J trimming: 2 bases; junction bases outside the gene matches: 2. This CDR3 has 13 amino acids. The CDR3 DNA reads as TGTGCCTGGAGACAGGGGGCCACCTACGAGCAGTACTTC. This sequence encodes CAWRQGATYEQYF.

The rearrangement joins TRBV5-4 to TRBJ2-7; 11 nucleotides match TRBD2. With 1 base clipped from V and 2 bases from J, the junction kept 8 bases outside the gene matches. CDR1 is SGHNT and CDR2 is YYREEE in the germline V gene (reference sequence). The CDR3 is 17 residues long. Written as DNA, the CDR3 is TGTGCCAGCAGCTTGATTTCTATAGCGGGGGGGCCCTACGAGCAGTACTTC. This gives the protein CASSLISIAGGPYEQYF.

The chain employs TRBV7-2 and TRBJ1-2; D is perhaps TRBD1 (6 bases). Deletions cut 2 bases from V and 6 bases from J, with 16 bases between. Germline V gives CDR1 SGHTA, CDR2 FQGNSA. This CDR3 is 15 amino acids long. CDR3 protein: CASSLTPGHRDGYTF. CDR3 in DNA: TGTGCCAGCAGCTTAACCCCGGGACACAGGGATGGCTACACCTTC. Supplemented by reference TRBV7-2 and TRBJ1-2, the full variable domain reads GAGVSQSPSNKVTEKGKDVELRCDPISGHTALYWYRQSLGQGLEFLIYFQGNSAPDKSGLPSDRFSAERTGGSVSTLTIQRTQQEDSAVYLCASSLTPGHRDGYTFGSGTRLTVV.

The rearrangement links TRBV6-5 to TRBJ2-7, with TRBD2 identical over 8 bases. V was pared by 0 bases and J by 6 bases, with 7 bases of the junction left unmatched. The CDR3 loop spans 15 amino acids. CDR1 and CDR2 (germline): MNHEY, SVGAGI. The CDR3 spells CASSYSERGFSEQYF. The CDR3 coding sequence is TGTGCCAGCAGTTACTCTGAGCGGGGGTTTTCCGAGCAGTACTTC.

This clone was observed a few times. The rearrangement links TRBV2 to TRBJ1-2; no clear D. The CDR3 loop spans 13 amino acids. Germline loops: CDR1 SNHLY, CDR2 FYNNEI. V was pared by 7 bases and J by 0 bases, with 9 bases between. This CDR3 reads CASKASTNYGYTF. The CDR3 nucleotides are TGTGCCAGCAAAGCCTCGACTAACTATGGCTACACCTTC.

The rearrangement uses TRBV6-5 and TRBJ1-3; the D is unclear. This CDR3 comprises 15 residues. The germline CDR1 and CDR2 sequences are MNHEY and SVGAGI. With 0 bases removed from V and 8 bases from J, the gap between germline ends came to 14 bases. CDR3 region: CASSYSGPRADTIYF. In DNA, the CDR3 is TGTGCCAGCAGTTACTCCGGCCCGCGAGCGGACACCATATATTTT.

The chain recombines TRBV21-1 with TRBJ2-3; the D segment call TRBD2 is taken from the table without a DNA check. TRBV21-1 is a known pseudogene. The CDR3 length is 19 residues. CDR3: CASSPRVRAGGRGTDTQYF. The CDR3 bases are TGTGCCAGCAGCCCAAGAGTCCGAGCGGGGGGGCGGGGCACAGATACGCAGTATTTT.

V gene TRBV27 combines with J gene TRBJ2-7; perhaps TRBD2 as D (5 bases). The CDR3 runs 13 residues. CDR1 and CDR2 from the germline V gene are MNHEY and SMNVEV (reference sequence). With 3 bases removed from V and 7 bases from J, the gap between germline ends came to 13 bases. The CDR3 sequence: CASSFTVSGEQYF. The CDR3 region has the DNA TGTGCCAGCAGTTTTACTGTCTCGGGGGAGCAGTACTTC.

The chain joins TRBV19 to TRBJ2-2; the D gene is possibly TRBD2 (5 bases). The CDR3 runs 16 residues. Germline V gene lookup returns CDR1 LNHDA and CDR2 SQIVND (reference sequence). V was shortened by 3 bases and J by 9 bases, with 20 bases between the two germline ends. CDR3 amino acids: CASSMTGFGSIWELFF. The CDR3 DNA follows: TGTGCCAGTAGTATGACGGGGTTTGGTAGTATCTGGGAGCTGTTTTTT.

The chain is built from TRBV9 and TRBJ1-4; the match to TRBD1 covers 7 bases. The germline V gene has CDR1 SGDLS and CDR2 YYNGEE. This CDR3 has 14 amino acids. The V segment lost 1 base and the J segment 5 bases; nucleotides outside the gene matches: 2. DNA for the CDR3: TGTGCCAGCAGCGTAAGACAGGGAAATGAAAAACTGTTTTTT. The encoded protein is CASSVRQGNEKLFF.

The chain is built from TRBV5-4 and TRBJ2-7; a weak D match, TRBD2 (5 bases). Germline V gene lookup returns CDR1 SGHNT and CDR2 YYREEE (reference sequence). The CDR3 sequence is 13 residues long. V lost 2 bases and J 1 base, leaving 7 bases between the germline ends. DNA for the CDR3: TGTGCCAGCAGCTTCGAGGGATCCTACGAGCAGTACTTC. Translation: CASSFEGSYEQYF.

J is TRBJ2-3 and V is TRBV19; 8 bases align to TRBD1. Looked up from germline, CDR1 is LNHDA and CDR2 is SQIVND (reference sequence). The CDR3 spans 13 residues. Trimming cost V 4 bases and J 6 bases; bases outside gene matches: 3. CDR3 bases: TGTGCCAGTAGTAGAGACAGGGGCGATACGCAGTATTTT. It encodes CASSRDRGDTQYF.

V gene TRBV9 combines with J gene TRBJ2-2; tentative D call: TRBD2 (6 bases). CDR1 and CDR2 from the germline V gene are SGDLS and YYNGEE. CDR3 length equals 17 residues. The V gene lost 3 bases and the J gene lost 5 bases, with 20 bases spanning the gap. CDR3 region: CASSASSGLYSTGELFF. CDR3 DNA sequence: TGTGCCAGCAGCGCCTCTTCGGGACTCTACTCGACCGGGGAGCTGTTTTTT.

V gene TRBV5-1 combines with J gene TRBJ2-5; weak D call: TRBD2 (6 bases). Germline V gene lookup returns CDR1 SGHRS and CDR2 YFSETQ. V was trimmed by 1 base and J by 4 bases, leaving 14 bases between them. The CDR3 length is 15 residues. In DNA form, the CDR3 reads TGCGCCAGCAGCTTGTCTGTCGGGGGAGTAGAGACCCAGTACTTC. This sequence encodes CASSLSVGGVETQYF.

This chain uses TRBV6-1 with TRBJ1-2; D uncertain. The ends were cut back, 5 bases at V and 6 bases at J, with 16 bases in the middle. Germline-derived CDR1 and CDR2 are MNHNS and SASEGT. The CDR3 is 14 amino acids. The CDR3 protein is CASSTGLQGDGYTF. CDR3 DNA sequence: TGTGCCAGCAGTACCGGACTCCAAGGCGATGGCTACACCTTC.

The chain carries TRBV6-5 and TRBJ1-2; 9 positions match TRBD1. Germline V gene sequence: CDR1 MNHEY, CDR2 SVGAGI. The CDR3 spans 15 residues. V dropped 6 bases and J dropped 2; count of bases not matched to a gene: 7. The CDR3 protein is CASSRSTGGNYGYTF. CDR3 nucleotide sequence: TGTGCCAGCAGCCGATCCACAGGGGGCAACTATGGCTACACCTTC.

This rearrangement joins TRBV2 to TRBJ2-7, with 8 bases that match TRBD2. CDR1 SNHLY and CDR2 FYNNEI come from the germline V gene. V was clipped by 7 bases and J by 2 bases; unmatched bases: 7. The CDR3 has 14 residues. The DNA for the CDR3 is TGTGCCAGCACCAATCTGCGGGAGGCCTACGAGCAGTACTTC. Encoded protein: CASTNLREAYEQYF. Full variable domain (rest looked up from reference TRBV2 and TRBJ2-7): EPEVTQTPSHQVTQMGQEVILRCVPISNHLYFYWYRQILGQKVEFLVSFYNNEISEKSEIFDDQFSVERPDGSNFTLKIRSTKLEDSAMYFCASTNLREAYEQYFGPGTRLTVT.

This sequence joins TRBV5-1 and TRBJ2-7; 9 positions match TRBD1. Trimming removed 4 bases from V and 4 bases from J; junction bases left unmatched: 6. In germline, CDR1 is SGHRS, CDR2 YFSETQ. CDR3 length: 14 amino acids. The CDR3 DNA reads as TGCGCCAGCAGCGTGAGGGACAGGGAGTACGAGCAGTACTTC. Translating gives CASSVRDREYEQYF.

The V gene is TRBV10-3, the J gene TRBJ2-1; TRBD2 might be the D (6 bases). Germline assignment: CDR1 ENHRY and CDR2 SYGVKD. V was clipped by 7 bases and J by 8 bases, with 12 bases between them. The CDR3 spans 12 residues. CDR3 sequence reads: CAIMAGTDEQFF. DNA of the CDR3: TGTGCCATCATGGCGGGGACGGATGAGCAGTTCTTC.

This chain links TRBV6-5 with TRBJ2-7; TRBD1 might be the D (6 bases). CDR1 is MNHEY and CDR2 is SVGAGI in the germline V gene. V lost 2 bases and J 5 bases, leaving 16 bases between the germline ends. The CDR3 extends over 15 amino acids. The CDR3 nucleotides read TGTGCCAGCAGTTACGCACAGGGATTGTCCCACGAGCAGTACTTC. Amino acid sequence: CASSYAQGLSHEQYF.

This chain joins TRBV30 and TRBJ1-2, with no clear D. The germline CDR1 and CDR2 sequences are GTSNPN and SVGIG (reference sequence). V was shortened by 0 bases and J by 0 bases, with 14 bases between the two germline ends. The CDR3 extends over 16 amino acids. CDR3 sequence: CAWSVPKQSSNYGYTF. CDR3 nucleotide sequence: TGTGCCTGGAGTGTACCGAAACAGTCTTCTAACTATGGCTACACCTTC.

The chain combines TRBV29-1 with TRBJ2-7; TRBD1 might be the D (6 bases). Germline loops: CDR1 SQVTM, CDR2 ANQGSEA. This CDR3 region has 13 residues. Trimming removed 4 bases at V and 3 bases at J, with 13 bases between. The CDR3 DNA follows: TGCAGCGTTGGGGACAACCCAAGCTACGAGCAGTACTTC. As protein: CSVGDNPSYEQYF.